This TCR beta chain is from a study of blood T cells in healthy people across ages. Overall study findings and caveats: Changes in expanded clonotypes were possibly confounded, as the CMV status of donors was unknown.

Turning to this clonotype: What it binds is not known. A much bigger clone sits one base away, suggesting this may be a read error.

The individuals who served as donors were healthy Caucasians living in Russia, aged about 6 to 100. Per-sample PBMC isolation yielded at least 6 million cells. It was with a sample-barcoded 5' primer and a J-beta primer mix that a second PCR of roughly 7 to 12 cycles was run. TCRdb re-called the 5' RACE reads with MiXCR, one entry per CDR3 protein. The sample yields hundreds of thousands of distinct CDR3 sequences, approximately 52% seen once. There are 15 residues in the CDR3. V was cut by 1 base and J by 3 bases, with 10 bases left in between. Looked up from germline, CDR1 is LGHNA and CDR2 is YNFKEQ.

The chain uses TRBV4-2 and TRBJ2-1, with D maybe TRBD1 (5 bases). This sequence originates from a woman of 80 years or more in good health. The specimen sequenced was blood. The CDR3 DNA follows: TGTGCCAGCAGCCAAGCACAGGAAGACTACAATGAGCAGTTCTTC. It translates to CASSQAQEDYNEQFF.